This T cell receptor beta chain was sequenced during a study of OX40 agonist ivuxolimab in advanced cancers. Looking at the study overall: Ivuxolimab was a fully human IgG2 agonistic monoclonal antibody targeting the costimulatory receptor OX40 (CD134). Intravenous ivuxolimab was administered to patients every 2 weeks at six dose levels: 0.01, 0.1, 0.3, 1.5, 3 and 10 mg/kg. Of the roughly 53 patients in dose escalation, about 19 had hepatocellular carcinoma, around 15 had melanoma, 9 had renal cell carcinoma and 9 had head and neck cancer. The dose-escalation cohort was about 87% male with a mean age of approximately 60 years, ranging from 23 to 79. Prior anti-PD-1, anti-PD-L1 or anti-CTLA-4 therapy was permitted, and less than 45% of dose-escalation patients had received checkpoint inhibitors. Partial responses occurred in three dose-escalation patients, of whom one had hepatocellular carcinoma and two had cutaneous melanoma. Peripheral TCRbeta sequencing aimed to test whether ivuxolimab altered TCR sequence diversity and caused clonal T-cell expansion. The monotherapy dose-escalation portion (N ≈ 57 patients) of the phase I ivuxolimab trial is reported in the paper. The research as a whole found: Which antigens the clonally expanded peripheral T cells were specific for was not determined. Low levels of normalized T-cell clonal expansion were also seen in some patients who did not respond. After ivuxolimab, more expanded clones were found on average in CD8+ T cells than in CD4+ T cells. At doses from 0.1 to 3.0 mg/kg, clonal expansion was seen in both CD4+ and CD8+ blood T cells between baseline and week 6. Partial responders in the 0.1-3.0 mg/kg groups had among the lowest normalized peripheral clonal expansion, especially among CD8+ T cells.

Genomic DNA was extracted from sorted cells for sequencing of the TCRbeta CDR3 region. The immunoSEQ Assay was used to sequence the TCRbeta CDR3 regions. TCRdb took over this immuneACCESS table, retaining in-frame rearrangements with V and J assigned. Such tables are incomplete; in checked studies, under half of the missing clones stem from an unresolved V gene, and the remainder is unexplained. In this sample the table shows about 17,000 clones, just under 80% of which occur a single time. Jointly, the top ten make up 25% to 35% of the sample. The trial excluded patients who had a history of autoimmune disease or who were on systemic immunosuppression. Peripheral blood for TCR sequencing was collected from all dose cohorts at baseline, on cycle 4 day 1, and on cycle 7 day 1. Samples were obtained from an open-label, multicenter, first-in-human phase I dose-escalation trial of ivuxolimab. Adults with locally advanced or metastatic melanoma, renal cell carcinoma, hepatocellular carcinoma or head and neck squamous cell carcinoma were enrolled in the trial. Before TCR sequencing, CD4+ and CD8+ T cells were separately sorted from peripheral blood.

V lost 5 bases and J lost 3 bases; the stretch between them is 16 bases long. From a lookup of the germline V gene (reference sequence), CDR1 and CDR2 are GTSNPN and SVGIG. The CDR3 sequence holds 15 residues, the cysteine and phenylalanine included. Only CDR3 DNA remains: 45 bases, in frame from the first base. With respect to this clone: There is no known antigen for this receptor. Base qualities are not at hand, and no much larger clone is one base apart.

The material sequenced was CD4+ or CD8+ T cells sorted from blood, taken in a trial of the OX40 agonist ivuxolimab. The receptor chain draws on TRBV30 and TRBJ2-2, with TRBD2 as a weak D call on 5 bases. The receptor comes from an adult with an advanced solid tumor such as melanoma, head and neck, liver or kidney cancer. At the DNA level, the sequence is TGTGCCTGGGTGCTGCTAGCAACCGACACCGGGGAGCTGTTTTTT. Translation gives CAWVLLATDTGELFF.